This entry lists 26 T cell receptor beta chains sequenced from one sample in a study of cytotoxic CD8 clonotypes in ibrutinib-treated CLL. This table comes from immunoSEQ multiplex PCR, and its TCRdb copy is limited to in-frame clones, with some not included. The table lists 330,000 or so clones, roughly 71% of them singletons, with 6% to 6.5% in the top ten. Sequenced here: PBMCs, sampled after 36 months of ibrutinib treatment. These receptors came from a human donor with chronic lymphocytic leukemia.

This sequence joins TRBV4-3 and TRBJ2-3, with D tentatively TRBD2 (5 bases). The CDR3 consists of 15 residues. The germline CDR1 and CDR2 sequences are LGHNA and YSLEER. V shed 4 bases and J shed 3 bases, with 14 bases lying between them. The CDR3 bases are TGCGCCAGCAGCCGGGCCGGGGTGGTTACAGATACGCAGTATTTT. Protein product: CASSRAGVVTDTQYF.

To note about this clone: The sample has other DNA sequences that encode this CDR3 too. The V and J genes are TRBV4-3 and TRBJ2-7, with 7 nucleotides matching TRBD1. The CDR3 has 14 amino acids. Germline V gene sequence: CDR1 LGHNA, CDR2 YSLEER. Trimming at V came to 1 base and at J to 2 bases, leaving 2 bases not matched to a gene. Written as DNA, the CDR3 is TGCGCCAGCAGCCAAGGTCAGGGGGCCTACGAGCAGTACTTC. Protein sequence: CASSQGQGAYEQYF.

The V gene is TRBV5-1, the J gene TRBJ2-6; D assignment may be TRBD1 or TRBD2 (5 bases each). Per the germline V gene, CDR1 is SGHRS and CDR2 is YFSETQ. CDR3 length equals 21 residues. V was pared by 0 bases and J by 1 base, with 23 bases between. In nucleotides, the CDR3 is TGCGCCAGCAGCTTGGGTCGATCTCGGGGCTTATGGGTTTCTGGGGCCAACGTCCTGACTTTC. It codes for CASSLGRSRGLWVSGANVLTF.

This clone was found a few times. The gene calls are TRBV4-1 and TRBJ2-1, with a tentative D call TRBD2 (5 bases). The germline V gene encodes CDR1 MGHRA and CDR2 YSYEKL. V was cut by 0 bases and J by 2 bases, with 8 bases left in between. This CDR3 spans 15 amino acids. CDR3: CASSQDERTYNEQFF. CDR3 sequence (DNA): TGCGCCAGCAGCCAAGATGAGCGGACCTACAATGAGCAGTTCTTC.

The chain joins TRBV7-6 to TRBJ2-5, with TRBD1 as a possible D gene (6 bases). Between the trimmed V and J ends, which lost 5 bases and 4 bases, there was a span of 8 bases. This CDR3 has 12 residues. CDR1 is SGHVS, CDR2 FNYEAQ, per germline. The DNA for the CDR3 is TGTGCCAGCAGCCGGACAGCAGAGACCCAGTACTTC. Its translation is CASSRTAETQYF.

The chain couples TRBV29-1 to TRBJ2-1; 9 nucleotides agree with TRBD2. J was trimmed by 4 bases and V by 1 base; bases with no gene match: 8. The CDR3 totals 16 residues. CDR1 is SQVTM, CDR2 ANQGSEA, per germline. CDR3 residues: CSVEGRGLAVYNEQFF. Written as DNA, the CDR3 is TGCAGCGTTGAAGGGAGGGGACTAGCAGTTTACAATGAGCAGTTCTTC.

This clone was seen a handful of times. One junction end does not reproduce the germline sequence, and a read error may be involved. This chain uses TRBV9 with TRBJ1-2, with TRBD1 identical over 12 bases. The CDR3 length is 16 residues. Per the germline V gene, CDR1 is SGDLS and CDR2 is YYNGEE. The CDR3 DNA reads as TGTGCCAGCAGCGTAGCTGCGTTTCCGGGACAGGGGGCCACCGGGTTC. The encoded protein is CASSVAAFPGQGATGF. The complete variable domain, with remaining parts taken from reference TRBV9 and TRBJ1-2, reads DSGVTQTPKHLITATGQRVTLRCSPRSGDLSVYWYQQSLDQGLQFLIQYYNGEERAKGNILERFSAQQFPDLHSELNLSSLELGDSALYFCASSVAAFPGQGATGFGSGTRLTVV.

J is TRBJ2-3 and V is TRBV4-1; no clear D gene. CDR3 length: 13 amino acids. The V end lost 0 bases, the J end lost 3 bases, and 4 bases lay between the germline ends. Germline V gene sequence: CDR1 MGHRA, CDR2 YSYEKL. This CDR3 reads CASSQELTDTQYF. CDR3 sequence (DNA): TGCGCCAGCAGCCAAGAGTTGACAGATACGCAGTATTTT.

This chain connects TRBV18 to TRBJ2-3; 7 positions agree with TRBD1. The germline V gene encodes CDR1 KGHSH and CDR2 LQKENI. J gave up 4 bases and V 2 bases, and 9 bases lay outside the gene matches. This CDR3 has 16 residues. The CDR3 spells CASSPNAGGAADTQYF. CDR3 sequence (DNA): TGTGCCAGCTCACCAAACGCAGGGGGTGCGGCAGATACGCAGTATTTT.

V and J are TRBV20-1 and TRBJ1-2; no clear D. The CDR3 length is 10 residues. In germline, CDR1 is DFQATT, CDR2 SNEGSKA (reference sequence). CDR3 in amino acids: CKETTDGYTF. CDR3 DNA sequence: TGCAAAGAGACAACCGATGGCTACACCTTC.

As for this clone: The identical CDR3 is also encoded by other nucleotide sequences in the sample. CDR3 in DNA: TGCGCCAGCAGCTTGGGGCAGGGAGGCTATGGCTACACCTTC. Amino acid sequence: CASSLGQGGYGYTF. The genes are TRBV5-1 and TRBJ1-2; tentative D call: TRBD1 (5 bases). V dropped 0 bases and J dropped 4 bases, with 10 bases sitting between them. CDR3 length: 14 residues. Germline CDR1 is SGHRS and CDR2 is YFSETQ. Full variable domain (outside the CDR3, taken from reference TRBV5-1 and TRBJ1-2): KAGVTQTPRYLIKTRGQQVTLSCSPISGHRSVSWYQQTPGQGLQFLFEYFSETQRNKGNFPGRFSGRQFSNSRSEMNVSTLELGDSALYLCASSLGQGGYGYTFGSGTRLTVV.

The chain combines TRBV5-6 with TRBJ1-2; possible D gene TRBD1, 5 bases. Germline CDR1 is SGHDT and CDR2 is YYEEEE. Trimming removed 3 bases at V and 5 bases at J, with 14 bases between. The CDR3 is 14 amino acids. The CDR3 loop is CASSSRGFPYGYTF. CDR3 nucleotide sequence: TGTGCCAGCAGCTCAAGGGGATTCCCTTATGGCTACACCTTC.

The chain couples TRBV19 to TRBJ1-1; 7 bases map to TRBD1. The CDR3 is 17 amino acids. Germline CDR1 LNHDA, CDR2 SQIVND (reference sequence). The trim removed 5 bases at V and 0 bases at J, leaving 12 bases unmatched. CDR3 DNA: TGTGCCAGTAGTCCTTACCGGGACAGACGTCTGAACACTGAAGCTTTCTTT. Translation gives CASSPYRDRRLNTEAFF.

The chain recombines TRBV5-6 with TRBJ2-2; TRBD1 agrees at 10 bases. J was trimmed by 6 bases and V by 2 bases; bases with no gene match: 4. Germline CDR1 is SGHDT and CDR2 is YYEEEE. This CDR3 has 15 amino acids. CDR3 residues: CASSFGDRGAGELFF. In DNA, the CDR3 is TGTGCCAGCAGCTTTGGGGACAGGGGAGCCGGGGAGCTGTTTTTT.

This chain connects TRBV27 to TRBJ1-4; no definite D call. Germline V CDR1 and CDR2: MNHEY, SMNVEV (reference sequence). Trimming removed 6 bases from V and 0 bases from J, with 8 bases in between. This CDR3 region has 14 residues. The CDR3 is CASRVSATNEKLFF. The CDR3 DNA follows: TGTGCCAGCAGGGTCTCTGCAACTAATGAAAAACTGTTTTTT.

The chain has TRBV5-1 and TRBJ2-7; 7 nucleotides align to TRBD1. CDR1 is SGHRS and CDR2 is YFSETQ in the germline V gene. Germline trimming cut 4 bases from V and 4 bases from J; bases unmatched to any gene: 11. The CDR3 contains 15 residues. The CDR3 nucleotides read TGCGCCAGCAGCCGAACCGGACAGGTGACTTACGAGCAGTACTTC. Translated: CASSRTGQVTYEQYF. Supplemented by reference TRBV5-1 and TRBJ2-7, the full variable domain reads KAGVTQTPRYLIKTRGQQVTLSCSPISGHRSVSWYQQTPGQGLQFLFEYFSETQRNKGNFPGRFSGRQFSNSRSEMNVSTLELGDSALYLCASSRTGQVTYEQYFGPGTRLTVT.

Written as DNA, the CDR3 is TGTGCCAGCAGCTTAGTGGGGGGGGACTGGACCACAGATACGCAGTATTTT. The encoded protein is CASSLVGGDWTTDTQYF. The chain joins TRBV7-6 to TRBJ2-3; TRBD2 agrees at 7 bases. Germline CDR1 is SGHVS and CDR2 is FNYEAQ. After removal of 1 base from V and 2 bases from J, the junction contained 9 bases not matched to a gene. CDR3 length equals 17 residues.

In its sample, this clone was seen many times. CDR3 residues: CASSFRNQPQHF. The DNA of the CDR3 is TGTGCCAGCAGCTTTCGAAATCAGCCCCAGCATTTT. This chain uses TRBV7-3 with TRBJ1-5; D gene unclear. The CDR3 is made up of 12 amino acids. CDR1 SGHTA and CDR2 FQGTGA come from the germline V gene. The ends were cut back, 3 bases at V and 4 bases at J, with 4 bases in the middle.

The rearrangement links TRBV2 to TRBJ2-7, with 14 positions matching TRBD2. V shed 10 bases and J 4 bases; nucleotides not matched to a gene: 6. In germline, CDR1 is SNHLY, CDR2 FYNNEI. The CDR3 length is 14 residues. This CDR3 reads CAIPGLAGAYEQYF. CDR3 coding DNA: TGTGCCATCCCGGGACTAGCGGGAGCATACGAGCAGTACTTC. Using reference TRBV2 and TRBJ2-7 for the parts outside the CDR3, the full variable domain is EPEVTQTPSHQVTQMGQEVILRCVPISNHLYFYWYRQILGQKVEFLVSFYNNEISEKSEIFDDQFSVERPDGSNFTLKIRSTKLEDSAMYFCAIPGLAGAYEQYFGPGTRLTVT.

This clone came up a few times. The chain has TRBV27 and TRBJ2-3; D unclear. Deletions cut 0 bases from V and 6 bases from J, with 16 bases between. CDR1 is MNHEY and CDR2 is SMNVEV in the germline V gene (reference sequence). This CDR3 spans 16 amino acids. The DNA of the CDR3 is TGTGCCAGCAGTTTATCGATCTCAGTGTGGTGGGATACGCAGTATTTT. Amino acids: CASSLSISVWWDTQYF.

This sequence joins TRBV27 and TRBJ2-3; tentatively, D is TRBD1 (8 bases). This CDR3 region has 16 residues. Trimming removed 6 bases at V and 3 bases at J, with 19 bases between. The V gene's germline CDR1 is MNHEY and CDR2 SMNVEV (reference sequence). The CDR3 coding sequence is TGTGCCAGCAGCCTATACGGACAGGGAGGGACAGATACGCAGTATTTT. It specifies CASSLYGQGGTDTQYF.

The V gene is TRBV6-5, the J gene TRBJ2-7, with D perhaps TRBD1 (6 bases). Trimming took 0 bases from V and 4 from J, leaving 13 bases between them. The CDR3 is 15 residues long. Per germline, CDR1 MNHEY and CDR2 SVGAGI. The CDR3 here is CASSYSRNRVYEQYF. CDR3 bases: TGTGCCAGCAGTTACTCGAGAAACAGGGTGTACGAGCAGTACTTC.

This chain joins TRBV29-1 and TRBJ2-5; a possible D gene is TRBD1 (6 bases). V lost 6 bases and J lost 2, with 19 bases in between. Germline V gene lookup returns CDR1 SQVTM and CDR2 ANQGSEA. This CDR3 has 15 residues. The CDR3 loop reads CSVATGTMEQETQYF. The DNA of the CDR3 is TGCAGCGTCGCCACAGGGACCATGGAACAAGAGACCCAGTACTTC.

This clone was recorded a few times. The chain has TRBV7-9 and TRBJ1-5, with unresolved D. The V end lost 2 bases, the J end lost 7 bases, and 9 bases lay between the germline ends. The CDR3 is 13 amino acids. Germline V lookup: CDR1 SEHNR, CDR2 FQNEAQ (reference sequence). For the CDR3, the DNA is TGTGCCAGCAGCTTATGGCTAGAACAGCCCCAGCATTTT. Its protein is CASSLWLEQPQHF.

The CDR3 loop reads CATLGRGSGQPQHF. The CDR3 DNA sequence: TGTGCCACACTGGGGCGGGGTTCTGGTCAGCCCCAGCATTTT. The gene calls are TRBV19 and TRBJ1-5; possible D gene TRBD1, 5 bases. The germline gives CDR1 LNHDA, CDR2 SQIVND (reference sequence). The CDR3 is made up of 14 amino acids. V dropped 10 bases and J dropped 6 bases, with 19 bases sitting between them. The full variable domain, in which reference TRBV19 and TRBJ1-5 provide the parts outside the CDR3, is DGGITQSPKYLFRKEGQNVTLSCEQNLNHDAMYWYRQDPGQGLRLIYYSQIVNDFQKGDIAEGYSVSREKKESFPLTVTSAQKNPTAFYLCATLGRGSGQPQHFGDGTRLSIL.

This clone was found a few times. The gene calls are TRBV18 and TRBJ2-1; 14 positions agree with TRBD2. V shed 3 bases and J 7 bases; nucleotides not matched to a gene: 2. Germline V gives CDR1 KGHSH, CDR2 LQKENI. The CDR3 contains 15 residues. Here the CDR3 reads CASSPRTSGRNEQFF. The CDR3 DNA sequence: TGTGCCAGCTCACCGAGGACTAGCGGGAGGAATGAGCAGTTCTTC.